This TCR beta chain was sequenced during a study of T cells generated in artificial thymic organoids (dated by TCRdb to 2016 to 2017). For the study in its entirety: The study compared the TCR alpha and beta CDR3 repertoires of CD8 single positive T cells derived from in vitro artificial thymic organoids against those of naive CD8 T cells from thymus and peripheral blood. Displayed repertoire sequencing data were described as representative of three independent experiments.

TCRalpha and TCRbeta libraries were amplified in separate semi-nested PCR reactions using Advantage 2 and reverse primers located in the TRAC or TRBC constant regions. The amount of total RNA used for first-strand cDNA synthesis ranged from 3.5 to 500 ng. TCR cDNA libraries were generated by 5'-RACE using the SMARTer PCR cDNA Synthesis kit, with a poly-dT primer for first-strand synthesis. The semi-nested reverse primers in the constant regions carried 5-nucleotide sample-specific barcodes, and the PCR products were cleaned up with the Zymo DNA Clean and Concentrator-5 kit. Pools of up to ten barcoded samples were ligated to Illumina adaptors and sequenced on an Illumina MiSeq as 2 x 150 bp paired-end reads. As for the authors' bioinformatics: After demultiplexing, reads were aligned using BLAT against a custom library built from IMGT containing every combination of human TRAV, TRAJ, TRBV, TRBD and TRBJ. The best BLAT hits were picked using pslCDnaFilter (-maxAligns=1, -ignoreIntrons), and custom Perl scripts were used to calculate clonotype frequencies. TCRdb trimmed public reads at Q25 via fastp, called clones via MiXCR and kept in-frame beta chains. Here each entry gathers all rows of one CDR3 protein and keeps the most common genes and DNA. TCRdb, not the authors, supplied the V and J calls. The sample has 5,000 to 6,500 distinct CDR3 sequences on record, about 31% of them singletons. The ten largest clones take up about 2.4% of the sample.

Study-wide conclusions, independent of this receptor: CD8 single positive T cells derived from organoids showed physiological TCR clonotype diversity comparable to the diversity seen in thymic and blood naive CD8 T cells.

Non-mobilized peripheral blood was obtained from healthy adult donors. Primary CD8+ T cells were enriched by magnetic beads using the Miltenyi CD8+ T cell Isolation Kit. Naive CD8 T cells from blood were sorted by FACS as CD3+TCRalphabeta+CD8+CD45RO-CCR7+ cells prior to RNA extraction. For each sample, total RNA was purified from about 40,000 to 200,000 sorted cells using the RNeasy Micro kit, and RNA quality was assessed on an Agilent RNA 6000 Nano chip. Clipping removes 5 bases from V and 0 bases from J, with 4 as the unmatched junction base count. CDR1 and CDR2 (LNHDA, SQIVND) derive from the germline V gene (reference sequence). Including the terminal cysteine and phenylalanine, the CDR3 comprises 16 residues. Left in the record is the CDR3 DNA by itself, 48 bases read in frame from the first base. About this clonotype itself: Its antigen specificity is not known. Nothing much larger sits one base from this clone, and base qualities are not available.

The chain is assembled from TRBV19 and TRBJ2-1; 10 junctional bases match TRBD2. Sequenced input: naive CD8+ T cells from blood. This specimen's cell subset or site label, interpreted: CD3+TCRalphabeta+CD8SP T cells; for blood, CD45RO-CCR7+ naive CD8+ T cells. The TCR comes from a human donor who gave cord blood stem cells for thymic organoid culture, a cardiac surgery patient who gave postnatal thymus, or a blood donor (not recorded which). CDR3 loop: CASSASGRYSYNEQFF. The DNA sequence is TGTGCCAGTAGTGCTAGCGGGAGATACTCCTACAATGAGCAGTTCTTC.